The 17 T cell receptor beta chains reported below all come from one sample, sequenced in a study of CD8+ T cells in alopecia areata. The treatment: oral pan-JAK inhibitor, 5-10 mg twice daily. Extraction and reverse transcription of RNA yielded cDNA as the sequencing template. Using immunoSEQ multiplex PCR, the repertoire was profiled, and TCRdb retains in-frame clones only, with some absent. In the table there are over 150,000 clones, around 56% of which are singletons. The specimen comprised CD4+ T cells sorted from blood, sampled at week 4, from a patient treated with tofacitinib. The receptors originated from a human donor with alopecia areata.

The chain couples TRBV25-1 to TRBJ2-1, with TRBD2 matching 15 bases. V lost 4 bases to trimming and J lost 8 bases; unmatched junction nucleotides: 6. Germline assignment: CDR1 MGHDK and CDR2 SYGVNS. This CDR3 contains 16 residues. The CDR3 reads CASSGTSGRASDEQFF. The CDR3, as DNA: TGTGCCAGCAGTGGGACTAGCGGGAGGGCCAGCGATGAGCAGTTCTTC.

The chain has TRBV7-2 and TRBJ2-7; D gene uncertain. Trimming pared 3 bases from V and 0 bases from J, leaving 6 bases between. The CDR3 runs 13 residues. Germline V gene data show CDR1 as SGHTA and CDR2 as FQGNSA. The CDR3 nucleotides are TGTGCCAGCAGCTTTGGGTTCTCCTACGAGCAGTACTTC. It specifies CASSFGFSYEQYF.

The chain links TRBV4-2 to TRBJ2-3; D is unresolved. CDR1 and CDR2 from the germline V gene are LGHNA and YNFKEQ. CDR3 length: 12 amino acids. V dropped 0 bases and J dropped 14 bases, with 12 bases sitting between them. CDR3 nucleotides: TGTGCCAGCAGCCAAGATCTTGAGCGTCTGTATTTT. It codes for CASSQDLERLYF.

The chain has TRBV15 and TRBJ1-5, with unresolved D. Germline V gene lookup returns CDR1 LNHNV and CDR2 YYDKDF (reference sequence). The length of the CDR3 is 13 residues. The V gene lost 5 bases and the J gene lost 3 bases, with 8 bases spanning the gap. Here the CDR3 reads CATSAQFNQPQHF. The CDR3 nucleotides read TGTGCCACCAGCGCCCAGTTCAATCAGCCCCAGCATTTT. Full variable domain (outside the CDR3, taken from reference TRBV15 and TRBJ1-5): DAMVIQNPRYQVTQFGKPVTLSCSQTLNHNVMYWYQQKSSQAPKLLFHYYDKDFNNEADTPDNFQSRRPNTSFCFLDIRSPGLGDTAMYLCATSAQFNQPQHFGDGTRLSIL.

The rearrangement uses TRBV5-6 and TRBJ2-1, with 11 bases fitting TRBD2. The trim removed 5 bases at V and 5 bases at J, leaving 6 bases unmatched. Germline V gene data show CDR1 as SGHDT and CDR2 as YYEEEE. The CDR3 consists of 15 residues. The CDR3 reads CASSPGTSGDNEQFF. In DNA form, the CDR3 reads TGTGCCAGCAGTCCCGGGACTAGCGGTGACAATGAGCAGTTCTTC. Drawing the rest from reference TRBV5-6 and TRBJ2-1, the complete variable domain is DAGVTQSPTHLIKTRGQQVTLRCSPKSGHDTVSWYQQALGQGPQFIFQYYEEEERQRGNFPDRFSGHQFPNYSSELNVNALLLGDSALYLCASSPGTSGDNEQFFGPGTRLTVL.

This chain connects TRBV5-1 to TRBJ2-7; no clear D gene. CDR1 and CDR2 (germline): SGHRS, YFSETQ. Between the trimmed V and J ends, which lost 0 bases and 0 bases, there was a span of 7 bases. This CDR3 is 14 amino acids long. This CDR3 is CASSLDPSSYEQYF. The CDR3 DNA follows: TGCGCCAGCAGCTTGGATCCGAGCTCCTACGAGCAGTACTTC. The full variable domain, rest sourced from reference TRBV5-1 and TRBJ2-7, is KAGVTQTPRYLIKTRGQQVTLSCSPISGHRSVSWYQQTPGQGLQFLFEYFSETQRNKGNFPGRFSGRQFSNSRSEMNVSTLELGDSALYLCASSLDPSSYEQYFGPGTRLTVT.

The V call is TRBV4-1, the J call TRBJ2-1; 7 bases map to TRBD1. The J segment lost 7 bases and the V segment lost 1 base, leaving 13 bases of the junction unmatched. Per germline, CDR1 MGHRA and CDR2 YSYEKL. The CDR3 spans 17 residues. CDR3 DNA: TGCGCCAGCAGCCAAGTGAAGGGGGCGCCGGTTGCAAATGAGCAGTTCTTC. The encoded protein is CASSQVKGAPVANEQFF.

The chain is built from TRBV10-1 and TRBJ2-3, with 9 bases lining up with TRBD2. The length of the CDR3 is 16 residues. V was pared by 6 bases and J by 6 bases, with 13 bases of the junction left unmatched. Germline CDR1 WNHNN, CDR2 SYGVQD (reference sequence). The CDR3, as DNA: TGCGCCAGCAGCACTAGCGGGCCAGCTTCGGTGGATACGCAGTATTTT. This translates into CASSTSGPASVDTQYF.

V gene TRBV2 combines with J gene TRBJ2-3; no clear D. The germline gives CDR1 SNHLY, CDR2 FYNNEI. CDR3 size: 15 residues. Between the trimmed V and J ends, which lost 2 bases and 1 base, there was a span of 10 bases. CDR3 sequence reads: CASSESVTGTDTQYF. In nucleotides, the CDR3 is TGTGCCAGCAGTGAAAGTGTTACCGGCACAGATACGCAGTATTTT.

This chain joins TRBV2 and TRBJ2-7, with 9 bases lining up with TRBD1. CDR1 is SNHLY, CDR2 FYNNEI, per germline. The CDR3 is 15 residues long. V was pared by 6 bases and J by 0 bases, with 6 bases of the junction left unmatched. CDR3 nucleotides: TGTGCCAGCAGAGCAGACAGGGGGGGCTCCTACGAGCAGTACTTC. Translating it yields CASRADRGGSYEQYF.

The chain carries TRBV7-2 and TRBJ2-1, with a possible D match to TRBD2 (6 bases). Germline V lookup: CDR1 SGHTA, CDR2 FQGNSA. Trimming pared 5 bases from V and 6 bases from J, leaving 20 bases between. This CDR3 is 16 amino acids long. The chain's CDR3 is CASSVNRDSWLNEQFF. The DNA of the CDR3 is TGTGCCAGCAGCGTGAACCGGGACTCGTGGCTCAATGAGCAGTTCTTC.

The V and J genes are TRBV5-1 and TRBJ2-7; D is ambiguous. This CDR3 is 14 amino acids long. V shed 4 bases and J shed 2 bases, with 13 bases lying between them. CDR1 is SGHRS and CDR2 is YFSETQ in the germline V gene. The CDR3 is CASSGLDGTYEQYF. DNA of the CDR3: TGCGCCAGCAGCGGGCTGGACGGAACCTACGAGCAGTACTTC.

The chain employs TRBV7-2 and TRBJ2-3; D assignment may be TRBD1 or TRBD2 (5 bases each). Germline V lookup: CDR1 SGHTA, CDR2 FQGNSA. The V and J ends lost 1 base and 6 bases respectively, with 14 bases between them. This CDR3 contains 15 residues. CDR3 nucleotides: TGTGCCAGCAGCTTAGTAAGCGCCTGGGGGGATACGCAGTATTTT. Amino acids: CASSLVSAWGDTQYF.

In this sample, this clone turned up many times. This rearrangement joins TRBV28 to TRBJ2-4; weak D call: TRBD1 (6 bases). V lost 7 bases and J lost 0, with 7 bases in between. The CDR3 contains 13 residues. Per germline, CDR1 MDHEN and CDR2 SYDVKM. As DNA, the CDR3 is TGTGCCAGCAAAGGGGGAGCCAAAAACATTCAGTACTTC. Translated: CASKGGAKNIQYF.

The CDR3 nucleotides read TGTGCCAGCAGCCTTGGGTGGGACTTGAGCTACAATGAGCAGTTCTTC. Protein product: CASSLGWDLSYNEQFF. This rearrangement joins TRBV11-1 to TRBJ2-1, with D possibly matching TRBD2 (6 bases). The CDR3 is made up of 16 amino acids. Trimming pared 5 bases from V and 3 bases from J, leaving 17 bases between. Germline loops: CDR1 SGHAT, CDR2 FQDESV (reference sequence).

The chain joins TRBV29-1 to TRBJ2-2, with 7 bases that match TRBD1. CDR3 length equals 14 residues. The V gene end was trimmed by 7 bases and the J gene end by 4 bases; junction bases not matched to a gene: 9. Looked up from germline, CDR1 is SQVTM and CDR2 is ANQGSEA. The CDR3 DNA sequence: TGCAGCGCTACGGGACAGACGAGCACCGGGGAGCTGTTTTTT. Its translation is CSATGQTSTGELFF.

The V and J genes are TRBV29-1 and TRBJ2-7; 7 nucleotides agree with TRBD2. V shed 5 bases, J shed 4 bases, and the junction held 5 bases outside the gene matches. This CDR3 is 12 amino acids long. CDR1 and CDR2 from the germline V gene are SQVTM and ANQGSEA. CDR3 amino acids: CSVRFSGYEQYF. In DNA, the CDR3 is TGCAGCGTTCGTTTTAGCGGGTACGAGCAGTACTTC.